This T cell receptor beta chain was recovered during a study of T cells in Graves' hyperthyroidism and ophthalmopathy. Study background: Peripheral blood was acquired at first diagnosis, ahead of any therapy whatsoever.

This clonotype showed up just a few times. Its antigen is as yet unknown. The TCR beta CDR3 regions underwent amplification using RNA transcripts as the source. A first-round RT-PCR of the TCR CDR3 used the HTBI primer set. TCRdb independently ran MiXCR on the multiplex PCR reads; one entry per CDR3 protein. The sample has roughly 500,000 distinct CDR3 sequences, about 20% seen once. The CDR3 sequence is 12 residues long. With 9 bases clipped from V and 3 bases from J, the junction kept 2 bases outside the gene matches. The germline V gene encodes CDR1 MNHNS and CDR2 SASEGT. General study results and limits: The majority of expanded thyroid clonotypes above 0.001 also appeared in blood.

The sequence was obtained from a woman aged 70-85 years with Graves' ophthalmopathy. What was sequenced was blood. The chain combines TRBV6-1 with TRBJ1-5; 7 nucleotides line up with TRBD1. In DNA, the CDR3 is TGTGCCAGTGGACAGGTCAATCAGCCCCAGCATTTT. It encodes CASGQVNQPQHF.